The present T cell receptor beta chain was sequenced within a study of cytotoxic CD8 clonotypes in ibrutinib-treated CLL. General study findings and limits: Private clonotypes, not public ones, expanded at ibrutinib response.

The CDR3 sequence is 15 residues long. Germline V gene data show CDR1 as SSHAT and CDR2 as FNYEAQ (reference sequence). V lost 5 bases and J lost 2, with 12 bases in between. In the case of this clone: The antigen is undetermined.

Clones were sequenced by immunoSEQ multiplex PCR, and TCRdb holds only the in-frame ones, with some missing. The table records about 68,000 clones, more than 70% of them present only once. Sequenced material: PBMCs, taken at disease progression, from a patient treated with ibrutinib. The V and J genes are TRBV7-7 and TRBJ2-2; unclear D gene. This clonotype originated in a human donor with chronic lymphocytic leukemia. The CDR3 reads CASSRTVQNTGELFF. The CDR3 nucleotides read TGTGCCAGCAGCAGGACGGTTCAAAACACCGGGGAGCTGTTTTTT.